A single sample is the source of the 11 T cell receptor beta chains below, sequenced in a study of blood T cells in healthy people across ages. Next came a second PCR, run for about 7 to 12 cycles, which used a sample-barcoded 5' primer along with a J-beta primer mix. MiXCR, applied by TCRdb to the 5' RACE reads, yields one record per CDR3 protein. The sample has about 1.4 million distinct CDR3 sequences; approximately 63% are singletons. The sample comprised blood. These receptors came from a man younger than 35 in good health.

This rearrangement joins TRBV4-3 to TRBJ2-4, with D hard to call. The CDR3 loop spans 16 amino acids. Germline assignment: CDR1 LGHNA and CDR2 YSLEER. Trimming left V 0 bases short and J 2 bases short, with 11 bases between. The CDR3 nucleotides are TGCGCCAGCAGCCAAGATCGGCAGGCCCCCAAAAACATTCAGTACTTC. Translated: CASSQDRQAPKNIQYF.

This clonotype appeared a few times. The rearrangement uses TRBV4-3 and TRBJ1-4; TRBD1 aligns across 12 bases. The germline CDR1 and CDR2 sequences are LGHNA and YSLEER. Trimming removed 3 bases from V and 12 bases from J; junction bases left unmatched: 2. This CDR3 comprises 13 residues. The CDR3 is CASSHRDRGQLFF. The CDR3 coding sequence is TGCGCCAGCAGCCACCGGGACAGGGGGCAACTGTTTTTT.

The chain carries TRBV12-3 or TRBV12-4 and TRBJ2-3; 9 nucleotides match TRBD2. The V segment lost 3 bases and the J segment 10 bases; nucleotides outside the gene matches: 14. This CDR3 has 16 amino acids. The CDR3 DNA sequence: TGTGCCAGCAGTTTTTTACTAGCGGGTTTCGGCGAAGCGCAGTATTTT. This gives the protein CASSFLLAGFGEAQYF.

The CDR3, as DNA: TGTGCCAGCAGCTTAGAACGGGCCGCTAGATCCTACGAGCAGTACTTC. Protein: CASSLERAARSYEQYF. The chain has TRBV7-8 and TRBJ2-7, with D unclear. V dropped 1 base and J dropped 1 base, with 14 bases sitting between them. Per germline, CDR1 SGHVS and CDR2 FQNEAQ. This CDR3 comprises 16 residues.

The V and J genes are TRBV29-1 and TRBJ2-3, with 10 bases identical to TRBD2. This CDR3 region has 15 residues. Germline values: CDR1 SQVTM, CDR2 ANQGSEA. The junction had 6 bases not matched to a gene; V was cut back by 4 bases and J by 2 bases. CDR3 bases: TGCAGCGTTGGGGTTAGCGGGGGGTACACAGATACGCAGTATTTT. It is translated as CSVGVSGGYTDTQYF.

The chain links TRBV10-2 to TRBJ2-1; TRBD1 might be the D (5 bases). The CDR3 runs to 12 residues. V was clipped by 2 bases and J by 12 bases, with 11 bases between them. Germline V gene lookup returns CDR1 WSHSY and CDR2 SAAADI. The CDR3 loop reads CASSEARRGQFF. CDR3 nucleotide sequence: TGCGCCAGCAGTGAGGCCCGTAGGGGGCAGTTCTTC.

V gene TRBV12-3 or TRBV12-4 combines with J gene TRBJ1-2; tentatively, D is TRBD1 (5 bases). This CDR3 contains 14 residues. The V end was cut by 5 bases, the J end by 4 bases, with 14 bases between. CDR3 DNA sequence: TGTGCCAGCAGTCCTAACGGGGCCCTCTATGGCTACACCTTC. Translation: CASSPNGALYGYTF.

This clonotype was picked up many times. This sequence joins TRBV10-2 and TRBJ2-1, with D perhaps TRBD1 (5 bases). The CDR3 is made up of 14 amino acids. Trimming pared 4 bases from V and 4 bases from J, leaving 11 bases between. Germline V gene sequence: CDR1 WSHSY, CDR2 SAAADI. The CDR3 DNA sequence: TGCGCCAGCAGTGTAGGGGCAGAGTACAATGAGCAGTTCTTC. Translated: CASSVGAEYNEQFF.

The chain joins TRBV7-2 to TRBJ1-2; no clear D. Between the trimmed V and J ends, which lost 2 bases and 3 bases, there was a span of 13 bases. The CDR3 totals 15 residues. CDR1 is SGHTA, CDR2 FQGNSA, per germline. The CDR3 is CASSLSAESYYGYTF. CDR3 nucleotide sequence: TGTGCCAGCAGCTTATCGGCAGAGTCATACTATGGCTACACCTTC.

This clonotype was seen a few times. V gene TRBV5-1 combines with J gene TRBJ2-7, with unresolved D. Trimming left V 0 bases short and J 7 bases short, with 17 bases between. Germline CDR1 reads SGHRS; CDR2 reads YFSETQ. The CDR3 is made up of 15 amino acids. The CDR3 DNA is TGCGCCAGCAGCTTGGAGGGCAACGCCTACAATGAGCAGTACTTC. Protein product: CASSLEGNAYNEQYF.

The chain employs TRBV20-1 and TRBJ1-2; D ambiguous. Germline V CDR1 and CDR2: DFQATT, SNEGSKA (reference sequence). The CDR3 length is 13 residues. Trimming pared 0 bases from V and 4 bases from J, leaving 9 bases between. The CDR3 DNA reads TGCAGTGCTAGAGATACAGCATTCTATGGCTACACCTTC. Its protein is CSARDTAFYGYTF.